Below, 5 T cell receptor beta chains from the same sample are listed, as sequenced in a study of cytomegalovirus exposure and HLA in healthy donors. Sequencing was performed with immunoSEQ multiplex PCR; in TCRdb, only in-frame clones are kept and a portion is missing. The sample lists tens of thousands of clones; 96% were seen once. The sample comprised PBMCs. These receptors all stem from a woman aged 18-30 years in good health and CMV-seropositive.

This chain connects TRBV7-8 to TRBJ2-7; 7 bases line up with TRBD1. This CDR3 has 15 amino acids. From germline, CDR1 is SGHVS and CDR2 FQNEAQ. The trim removed 1 base at V and 4 bases at J, leaving 7 bases unmatched. For the CDR3, the DNA is TGTGCCAGCAGCTTAGGGGACAGATCAGTATACGAGCAGTACTTC. It specifies CASSLGDRSVYEQYF.

The chain has TRBV4-1 and TRBJ1-1; no firm D call. CDR3 length equals 13 residues. Germline V gene sequence: CDR1 MGHRA, CDR2 YSYEKL. V was clipped by 1 base and J by 4 bases, with 7 bases between them. CDR3 DNA: TGCGCCAGCAGCCAAGTCGGTCTCACTGAAGCTTTCTTT. Translating gives CASSQVGLTEAFF.

The V call is TRBV5-1, the J call TRBJ1-4, with TRBD1 identical over 9 bases. Germline lookup yields CDR1 SGHRS and CDR2 YFSETQ. Trimming cost V 4 bases and J 5 bases; bases outside gene matches: 6. This CDR3 comprises 15 residues. CDR3 DNA sequence: TGCGCCAGCAGCCCGGCGGGACAGGGAAATGAAAAACTGTTTTTT. This codes for CASSPAGQGNEKLFF. The complete variable domain, with remaining parts taken from reference TRBV5-1 and TRBJ1-4, reads KAGVTQTPRYLIKTRGQQVTLSCSPISGHRSVSWYQQTPGQGLQFLFEYFSETQRNKGNFPGRFSGRQFSNSRSEMNVSTLELGDSALYLCASSPAGQGNEKLFFGSGTQLSVL.

V gene TRBV5-1 combines with J gene TRBJ1-2; D is possibly TRBD1 (6 bases). The V and J ends lost 3 bases and 8 bases respectively, with 26 bases between them. This CDR3 contains 17 residues. Germline CDR1 and CDR2: SGHRS and YFSETQ. CDR3 protein: CASSSGQFGGGADGYTF. The CDR3 DNA is TGCGCCAGCAGCTCCGGACAGTTCGGTGGTGGGGCCGACGGCTACACCTTC.

This sequence joins TRBV5-1 and TRBJ2-3; possible D gene TRBD2, 6 bases. CDR1 is SGHRS and CDR2 is YFSETQ in the germline V gene. V gave up 4 bases and J gave up 4 bases, with 13 bases separating them. The CDR3 is 14 residues long. The CDR3 reads CASSMGLLADTQYF. In nucleotides, the CDR3 is TGCGCCAGCAGCATGGGACTTTTAGCAGATACGCAGTATTTT.